This T cell receptor beta chain was documented in a study of T cells after yellow fever vaccination. Trimming left V 2 bases short and J 6 bases short, with 8 bases between. The CDR3 spans 13 residues. This clonotype has at least ten counts. The target antigen is unknown. Generation of TCR cDNA used 5'RACE template switching (which added a universal primer site and UMIs). TCRdb used MiXCR to reprocess the 5' RACE reads, holding one entry per CDR3 protein. The repertoire holds 250,000 or so distinct CDR3 sequences, with around 3.5% as singletons. Study-wide results and caveats: Abundant clonotypes (contaminants from the bulk population) could be present in FACS-sorted repertoires.

This sequence was found in a man aged 18-30 years who received the YFV17D yellow fever vaccine. This chain links TRBV12-3 or TRBV12-4 with TRBJ2-1; no reliable D call. Sample: PBMCs, taken 15 days after the yellow fever booster vaccination. CDR3 DNA sequence: TGTGCCAGCAGTTTACGAGTCCGCAATGAGCAGTTCTTC. Its protein is CASSLRVRNEQFF.